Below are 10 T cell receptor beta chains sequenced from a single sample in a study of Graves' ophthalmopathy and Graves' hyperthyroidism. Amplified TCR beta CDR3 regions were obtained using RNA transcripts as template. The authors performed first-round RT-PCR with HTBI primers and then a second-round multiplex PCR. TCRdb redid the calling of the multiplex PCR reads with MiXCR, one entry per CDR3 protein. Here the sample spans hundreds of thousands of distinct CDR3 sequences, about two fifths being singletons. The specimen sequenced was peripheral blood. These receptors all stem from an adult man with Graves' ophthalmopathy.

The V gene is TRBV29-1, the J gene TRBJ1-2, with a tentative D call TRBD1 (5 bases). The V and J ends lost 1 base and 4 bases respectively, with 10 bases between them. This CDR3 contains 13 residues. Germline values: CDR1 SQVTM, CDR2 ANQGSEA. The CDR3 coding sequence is TGCAGCGTTGAAGGGGTAAGGGGCTATGGCTACACCTTC. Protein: CSVEGVRGYGYTF. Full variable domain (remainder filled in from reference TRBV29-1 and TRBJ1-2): SAVISQKPSRDICQRGTSLTIQCQVDSQVTMMFWYRQQPGQSLTLIATANQGSEATYESGFVIDKFPISRPNLTFSTLTVSNMSPEDSSIYLCSVEGVRGYGYTFGSGTRLTVV.

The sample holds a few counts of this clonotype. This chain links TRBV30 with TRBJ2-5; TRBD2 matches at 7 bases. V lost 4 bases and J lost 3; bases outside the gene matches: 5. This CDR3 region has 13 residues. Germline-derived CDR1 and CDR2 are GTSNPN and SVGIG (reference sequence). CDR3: CAWITGGEETQYF. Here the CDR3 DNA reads TGTGCCTGGATTACGGGGGGAGAAGAGACCCAGTACTTC.

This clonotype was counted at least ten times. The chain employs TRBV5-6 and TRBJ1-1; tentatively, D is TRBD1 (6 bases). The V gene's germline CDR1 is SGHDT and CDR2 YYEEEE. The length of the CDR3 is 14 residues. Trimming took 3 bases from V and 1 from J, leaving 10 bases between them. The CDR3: CASSSLDRNTEAFF. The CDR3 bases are TGTGCCAGCAGCTCCCTGGACAGGAACACTGAAGCTTTCTTT.

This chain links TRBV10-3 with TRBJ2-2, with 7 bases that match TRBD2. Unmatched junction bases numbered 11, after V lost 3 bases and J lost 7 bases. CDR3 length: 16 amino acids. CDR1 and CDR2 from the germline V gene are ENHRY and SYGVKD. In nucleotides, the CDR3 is TGTGCCATCAGTGAAGGGCCGACCTGGGGGGGCGGGGAGCTGTTTTTT. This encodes CAISEGPTWGGGELFF.

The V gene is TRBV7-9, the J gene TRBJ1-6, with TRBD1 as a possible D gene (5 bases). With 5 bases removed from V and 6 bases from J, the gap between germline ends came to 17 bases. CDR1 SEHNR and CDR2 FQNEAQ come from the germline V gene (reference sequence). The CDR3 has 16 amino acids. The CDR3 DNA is TGTGCCAGCAGCCAAGGGATCCGGGGGTTTAATTCACCCCTCCACTTT. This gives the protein CASSQGIRGFNSPLHF.

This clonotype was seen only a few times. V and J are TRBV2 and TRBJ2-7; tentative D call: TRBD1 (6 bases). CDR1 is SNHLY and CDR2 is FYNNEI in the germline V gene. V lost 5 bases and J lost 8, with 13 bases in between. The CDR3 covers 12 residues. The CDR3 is CASSSTGSKQYF. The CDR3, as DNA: TGTGCCAGCAGTTCCACAGGGTCTAAGCAGTACTTC.

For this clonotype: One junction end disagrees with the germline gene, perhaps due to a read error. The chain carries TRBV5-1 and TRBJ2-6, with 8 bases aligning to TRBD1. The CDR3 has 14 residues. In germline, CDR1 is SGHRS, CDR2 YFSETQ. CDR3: CASSARQGLNTEAF. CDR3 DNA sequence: TGCGCCAGCAGCGCCAGACAGGGGCTGAACACTGAAGCTTTC. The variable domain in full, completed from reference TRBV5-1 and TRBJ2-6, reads KAGVTQTPRYLIKTRGQQVTLSCSPISGHRSVSWYQQTPGQGLQFLFEYFSETQRNKGNFPGRFSGRQFSNSRSEMNVSTLELGDSALYLCASSARQGLNTEAFGAGSRLTVL.

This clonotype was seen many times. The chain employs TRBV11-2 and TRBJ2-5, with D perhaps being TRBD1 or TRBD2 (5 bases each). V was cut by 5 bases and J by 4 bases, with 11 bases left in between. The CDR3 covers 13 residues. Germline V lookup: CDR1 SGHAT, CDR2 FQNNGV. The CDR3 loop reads CASSPDGGETQYF. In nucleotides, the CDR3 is TGTGCCAGCAGCCCGGATGGGGGAGAGACCCAGTACTTC.

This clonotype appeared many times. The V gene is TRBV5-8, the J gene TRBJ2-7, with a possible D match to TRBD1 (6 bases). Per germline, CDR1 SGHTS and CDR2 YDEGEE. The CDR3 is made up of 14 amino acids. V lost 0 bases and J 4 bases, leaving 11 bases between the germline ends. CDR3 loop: CASSLARDTYEQYF. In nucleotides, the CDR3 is TGTGCCAGCAGCTTGGCAAGGGACACATACGAGCAGTACTTC.

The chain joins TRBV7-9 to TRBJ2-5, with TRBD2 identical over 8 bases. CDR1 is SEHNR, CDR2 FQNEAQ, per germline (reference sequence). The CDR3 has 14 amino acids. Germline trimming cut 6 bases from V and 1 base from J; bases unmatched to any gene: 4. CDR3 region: CASRLAALQETQYF. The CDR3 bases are TGTGCCAGCAGACTAGCGGCCCTCCAAGAGACCCAGTACTTC.